This T cell receptor (beta chain) was recorded in a study of blood T cell repertoires in COVID-19. As for the study in general: Spain, Italy and the United States supplied samples that represented acute and convalescent COVID-19. PBMCs, B-cell-depleted T cells, or T cells were the source of the cDNA or gDNA that made up the material.

The CDR3 sequence is 15 residues long. The V end lost 2 bases, the J end lost 4 bases, and 14 bases lay between the germline ends. In germline, CDR1 is LGHNA, CDR2 YSLEER. Original analysis: Reference gene primer amplification gave nucleated cell count estimates. Sequenced by immunoSEQ multiplex PCR; TCRdb stores in-frame clones only, minus some. The V and J calls and the clone size are those of that table, but D and trimming were determined from the DNA. The sample contains approximately 74,000 clones, around four fifths of which appear only once. The sequenced material came from peripheral blood. The TCR originated in an elderly man with active or convalescent COVID-19. The V and J genes are TRBV4-3 and TRBJ1-2; D is perhaps TRBD1 (6 bases). CDR3 residues: CASSQLVQGVYGYTF. The CDR3 nucleotides are TGCGCCAGCAGCCAACTAGTACAGGGAGTCTATGGCTACACCTTC.